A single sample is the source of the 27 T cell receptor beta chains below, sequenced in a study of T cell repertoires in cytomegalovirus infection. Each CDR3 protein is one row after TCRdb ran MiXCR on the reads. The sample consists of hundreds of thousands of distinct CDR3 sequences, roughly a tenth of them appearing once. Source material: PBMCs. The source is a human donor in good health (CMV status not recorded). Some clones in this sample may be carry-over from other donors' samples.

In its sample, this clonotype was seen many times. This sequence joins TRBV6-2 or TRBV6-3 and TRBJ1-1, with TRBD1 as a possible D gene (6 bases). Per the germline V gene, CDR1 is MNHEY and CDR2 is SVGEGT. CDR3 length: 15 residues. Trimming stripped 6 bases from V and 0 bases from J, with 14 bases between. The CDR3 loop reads CASRSLDRLNTEAFF. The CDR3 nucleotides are TGTGCCAGCAGATCCCTGGACAGACTGAACACTGAAGCTTTCTTT.

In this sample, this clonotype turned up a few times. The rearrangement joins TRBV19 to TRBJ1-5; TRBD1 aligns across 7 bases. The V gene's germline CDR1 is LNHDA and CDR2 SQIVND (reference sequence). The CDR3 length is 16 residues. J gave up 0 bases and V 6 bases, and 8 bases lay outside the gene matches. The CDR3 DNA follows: TGTGCCAGTAGACCGGACAGGACATATAGCAATCAGCCCCAGCATTTT. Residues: CASRPDRTYSNQPQHF.

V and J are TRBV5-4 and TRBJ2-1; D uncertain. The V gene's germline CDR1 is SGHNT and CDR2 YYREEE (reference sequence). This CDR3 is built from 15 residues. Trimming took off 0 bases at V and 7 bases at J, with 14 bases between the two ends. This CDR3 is CASSLVRVFGNEQFF. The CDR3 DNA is TGTGCCAGCAGCTTGGTTAGGGTTTTCGGGAATGAGCAGTTCTTC.

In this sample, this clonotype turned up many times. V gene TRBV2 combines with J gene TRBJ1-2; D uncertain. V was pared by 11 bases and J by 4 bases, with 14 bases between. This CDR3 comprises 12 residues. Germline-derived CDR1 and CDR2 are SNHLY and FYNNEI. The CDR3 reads CAQDAGPYGYTF. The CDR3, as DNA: TGTGCCCAGGATGCGGGTCCCTATGGCTACACCTTC.

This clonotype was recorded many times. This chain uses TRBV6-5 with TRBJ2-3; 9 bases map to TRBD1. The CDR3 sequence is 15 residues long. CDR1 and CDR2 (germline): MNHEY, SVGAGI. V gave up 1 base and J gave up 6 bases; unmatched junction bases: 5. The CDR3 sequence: CASSYWGQGGDTQYF. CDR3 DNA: TGTGCCAGCAGTTACTGGGGACAGGGAGGGGATACGCAGTATTTT.

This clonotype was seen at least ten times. CDR3 amino acids: CASSLKGARGYTF. In DNA, the CDR3 is TGTGCCAGCAGTTTAAAGGGGGCTCGGGGCTACACCTTC. The chain recombines TRBV12-3 or TRBV12-4 with TRBJ1-2, with TRBD1 identical over 7 bases. CDR3 length: 13 residues. Unmatched junction bases numbered 5, after V lost 2 bases and J lost 8 bases.

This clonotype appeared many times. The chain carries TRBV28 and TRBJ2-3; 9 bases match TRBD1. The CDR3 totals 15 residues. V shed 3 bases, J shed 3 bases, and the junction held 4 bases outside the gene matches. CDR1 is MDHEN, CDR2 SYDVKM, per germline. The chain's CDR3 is CASSFGTGNTDTQYF. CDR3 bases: TGTGCCAGCAGTTTCGGGACAGGGAATACAGATACGCAGTATTTT. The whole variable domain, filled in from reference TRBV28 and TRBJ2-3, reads DVKVTQSSRYLVKRTGEKVFLECVQDMDHENMFWYRQDPGLGLRLIYFSYDVKMKEKGDIPEGYSVSREKKERFSLILESASTNQTSMYLCASSFGTGNTDTQYFGPGTRLTVL.

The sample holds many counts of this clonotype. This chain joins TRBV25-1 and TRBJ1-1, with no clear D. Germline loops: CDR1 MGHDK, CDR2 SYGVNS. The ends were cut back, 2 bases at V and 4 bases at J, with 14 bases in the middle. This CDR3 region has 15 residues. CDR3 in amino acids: CASSEKDRPTTEAFF. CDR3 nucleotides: TGTGCCAGCAGTGAAAAGGACCGCCCCACCACTGAAGCTTTCTTT.

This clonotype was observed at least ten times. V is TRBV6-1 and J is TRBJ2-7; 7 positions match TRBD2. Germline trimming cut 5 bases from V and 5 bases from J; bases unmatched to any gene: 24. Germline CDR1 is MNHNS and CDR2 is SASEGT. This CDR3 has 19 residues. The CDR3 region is CASSPGGGFDGISFNEQYV. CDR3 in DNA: TGTGCCAGCAGTCCCGGGGGAGGGTTTGATGGGATTTCGTTCAACGAGCAGTACGTC.

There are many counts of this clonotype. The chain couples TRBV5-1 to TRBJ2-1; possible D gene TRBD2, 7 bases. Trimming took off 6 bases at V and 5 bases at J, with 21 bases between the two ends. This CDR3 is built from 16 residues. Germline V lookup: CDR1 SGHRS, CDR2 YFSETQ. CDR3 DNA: TGCGCCAGCAACTCCGGCTGGGCGGGGGCGAACAATGAGCAGTTCTTC. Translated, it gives CASNSGWAGANNEQFF.

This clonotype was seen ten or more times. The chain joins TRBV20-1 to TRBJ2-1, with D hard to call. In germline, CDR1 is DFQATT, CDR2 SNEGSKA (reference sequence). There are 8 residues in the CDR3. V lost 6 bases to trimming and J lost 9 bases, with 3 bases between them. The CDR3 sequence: CSAFEQFF. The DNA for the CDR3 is TGCAGTGCGTTTGAGCAGTTCTTC.

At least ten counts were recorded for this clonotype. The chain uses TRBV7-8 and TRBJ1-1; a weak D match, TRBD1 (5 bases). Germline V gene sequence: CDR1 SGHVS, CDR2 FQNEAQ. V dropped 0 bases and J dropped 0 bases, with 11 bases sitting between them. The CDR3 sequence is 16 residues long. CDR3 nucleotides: TGTGCCAGCAGCTTAGCGGGGGGATACATGAACACTGAAGCTTTCTTT. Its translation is CASSLAGGYMNTEAFF. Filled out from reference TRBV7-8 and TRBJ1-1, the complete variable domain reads GAGVSQSPRYKVAKRGQDVALRCDPISGHVSLFWYQQALGQGPEFLTYFQNEAQLDKSGLPSDRFFAERPEGSVSTLKIQRTQQEDSAVYLCASSLAGGYMNTEAFFGQGTRLTVV.

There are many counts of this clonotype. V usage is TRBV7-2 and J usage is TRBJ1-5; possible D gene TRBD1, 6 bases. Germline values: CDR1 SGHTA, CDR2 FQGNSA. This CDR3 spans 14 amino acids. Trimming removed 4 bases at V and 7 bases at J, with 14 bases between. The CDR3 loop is CASSSTGRGQPQHF. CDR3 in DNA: TGTGCCAGCAGCTCCACAGGGCGGGGGCAGCCCCAGCATTTT. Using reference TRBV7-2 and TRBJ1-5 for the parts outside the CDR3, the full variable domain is GAGVSQSPSNKVTEKGKDVELRCDPISGHTALYWYRQSLGQGLEFLIYFQGNSAPDKSGLPSDRFSAERTGGSVSTLTIQRTQQEDSAVYLCASSSTGRGQPQHFGDGTRLSIL.

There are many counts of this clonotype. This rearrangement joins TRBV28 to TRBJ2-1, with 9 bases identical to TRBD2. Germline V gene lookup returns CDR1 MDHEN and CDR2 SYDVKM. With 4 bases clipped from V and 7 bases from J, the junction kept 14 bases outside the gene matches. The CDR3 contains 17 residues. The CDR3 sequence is CASSSPFSSGGGNEQFF. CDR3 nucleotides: TGTGCCAGCAGTTCCCCATTTAGTAGCGGGGGTGGGAATGAGCAGTTCTTC.

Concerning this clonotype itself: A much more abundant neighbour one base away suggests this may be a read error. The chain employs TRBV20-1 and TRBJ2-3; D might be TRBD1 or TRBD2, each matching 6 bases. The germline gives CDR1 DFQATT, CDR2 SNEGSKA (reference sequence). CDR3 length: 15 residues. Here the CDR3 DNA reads TGCAATGCTAGGGGCGGAAGGGGGGCCTTTGATACGCAGTATTTT. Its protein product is CNARGGRGAFDTQYF.

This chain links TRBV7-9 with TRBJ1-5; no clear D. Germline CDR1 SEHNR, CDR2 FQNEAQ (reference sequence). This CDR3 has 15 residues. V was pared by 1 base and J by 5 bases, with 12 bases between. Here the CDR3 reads CASSLGGSLDQPQHF. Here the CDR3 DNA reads TGTGCCAGCAGCTTAGGCGGCAGTCTTGATCAGCCCCAGCATTTT.

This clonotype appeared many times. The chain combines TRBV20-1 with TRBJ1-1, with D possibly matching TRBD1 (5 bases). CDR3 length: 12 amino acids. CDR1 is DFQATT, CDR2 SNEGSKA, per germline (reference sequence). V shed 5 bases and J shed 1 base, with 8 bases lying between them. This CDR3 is CSAGDPNTEAFF. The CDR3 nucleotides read TGCAGTGCTGGGGACCCGAACACTGAAGCTTTCTTT.

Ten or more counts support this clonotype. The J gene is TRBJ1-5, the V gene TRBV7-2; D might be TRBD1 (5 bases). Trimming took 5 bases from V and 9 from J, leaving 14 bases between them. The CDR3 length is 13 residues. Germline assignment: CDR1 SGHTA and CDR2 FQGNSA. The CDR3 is CASSPLRGGPQHF. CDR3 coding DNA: TGTGCCAGCAGCCCCCTACGTGGGGGGCCCCAGCATTTT.

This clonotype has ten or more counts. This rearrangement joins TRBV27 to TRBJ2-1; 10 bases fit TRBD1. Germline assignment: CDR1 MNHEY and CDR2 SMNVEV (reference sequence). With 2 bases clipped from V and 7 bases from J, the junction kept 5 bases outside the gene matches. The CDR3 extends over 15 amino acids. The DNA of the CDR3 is TGTGCCAGCAGTTTAGACAGGGGGCGAAGTAATGAGCAGTTCTTC. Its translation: CASSLDRGRSNEQFF.

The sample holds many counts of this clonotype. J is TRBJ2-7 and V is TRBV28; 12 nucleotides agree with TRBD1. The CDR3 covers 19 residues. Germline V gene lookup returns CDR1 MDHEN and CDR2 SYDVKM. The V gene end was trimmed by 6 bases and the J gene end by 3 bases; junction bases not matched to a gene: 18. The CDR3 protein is CASSSPRDRGRGFVYEQYF. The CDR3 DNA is TGTGCCAGCAGCTCCCCCAGGGACAGGGGGCGCGGGTTTGTCTACGAGCAGTACTTC.

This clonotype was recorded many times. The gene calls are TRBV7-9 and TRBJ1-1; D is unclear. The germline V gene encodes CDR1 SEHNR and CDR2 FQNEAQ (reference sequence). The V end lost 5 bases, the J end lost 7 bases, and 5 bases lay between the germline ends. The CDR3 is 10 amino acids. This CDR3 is CASSVYEAFF. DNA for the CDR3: TGTGCCAGCAGCGTTTATGAAGCTTTCTTT.

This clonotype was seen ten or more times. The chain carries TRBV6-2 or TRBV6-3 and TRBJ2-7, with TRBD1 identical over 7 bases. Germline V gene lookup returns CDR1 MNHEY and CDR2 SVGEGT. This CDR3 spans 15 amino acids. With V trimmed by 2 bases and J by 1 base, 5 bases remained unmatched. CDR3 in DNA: TGTGCCAGCAGTTACATGGGACAGCGATCCTACGAGCAGTACGTC. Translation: CASSYMGQRSYEQYV.

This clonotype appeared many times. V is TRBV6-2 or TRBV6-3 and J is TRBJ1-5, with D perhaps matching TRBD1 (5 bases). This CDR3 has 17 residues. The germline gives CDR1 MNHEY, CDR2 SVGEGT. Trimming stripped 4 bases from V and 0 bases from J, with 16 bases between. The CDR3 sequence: CASSLPQGPLSNQPQHF. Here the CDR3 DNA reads TGTGCCAGCAGTTTACCCCAGGGCCCGCTTAGCAATCAGCCCCAGCATTTT.

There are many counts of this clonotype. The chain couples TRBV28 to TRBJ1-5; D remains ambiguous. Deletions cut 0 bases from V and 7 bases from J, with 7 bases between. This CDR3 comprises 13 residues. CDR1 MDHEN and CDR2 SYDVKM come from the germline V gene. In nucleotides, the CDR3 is TGTGCCAGCAGTTTATGGAGAGAGCAGCCCCAGCATTTT. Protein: CASSLWREQPQHF. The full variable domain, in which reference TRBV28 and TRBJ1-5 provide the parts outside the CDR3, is DVKVTQSSRYLVKRTGEKVFLECVQDMDHENMFWYRQDPGLGLRLIYFSYDVKMKEKGDIPEGYSVSREKKERFSLILESASTNQTSMYLCASSLWREQPQHFGDGTRLSIL.

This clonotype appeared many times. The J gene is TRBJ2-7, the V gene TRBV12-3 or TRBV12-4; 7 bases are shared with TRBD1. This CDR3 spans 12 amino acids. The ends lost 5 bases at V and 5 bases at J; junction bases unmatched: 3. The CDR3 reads CASSNDRDEQYF. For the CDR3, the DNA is TGTGCCAGCAGTAATGACAGGGACGAGCAGTACTTC.

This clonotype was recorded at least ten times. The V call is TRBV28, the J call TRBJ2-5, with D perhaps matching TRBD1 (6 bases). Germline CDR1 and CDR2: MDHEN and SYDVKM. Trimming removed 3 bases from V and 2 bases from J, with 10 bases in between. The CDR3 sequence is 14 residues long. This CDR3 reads CASSFWTAQETQYF. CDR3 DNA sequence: TGTGCCAGCAGTTTTTGGACAGCGCAAGAGACCCAGTACTTC.

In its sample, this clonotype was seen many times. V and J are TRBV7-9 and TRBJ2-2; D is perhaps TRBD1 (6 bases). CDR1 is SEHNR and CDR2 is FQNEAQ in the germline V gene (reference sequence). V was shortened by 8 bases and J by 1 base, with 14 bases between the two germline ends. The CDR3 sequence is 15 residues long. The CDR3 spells CASRRDTENTGELFF. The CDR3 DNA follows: TGTGCCAGCCGTAGGGACACGGAGAACACCGGGGAGCTGTTTTTT.